This section outlines one TCR beta chain sequence together with its context. CDR1 is LGHDT and CDR2 is YNNKEL in the germline V gene (reference sequence). The CDR3 has 17 residues. Losses at the gene ends were 2 bases for V and 4 bases for J; bases not matched to a gene: 11. This sample was taken from a study of blood T cell repertoires in COVID-19. Overall study: Spain, Italy and the United States supplied samples that represented acute and convalescent COVID-19. PBMCs, B-cell-depleted T cells, or T cells were the source of the cDNA or gDNA that made up the material.

In the source study's methods: Estimation of nucleated cell counts relied on the amplification of reference gene primers. Measured with immunoSEQ multiplex PCR; TCRdb has only the in-frame clones, and not every one. The V and J calls and clone size come from that table; D and trimming were worked out from the DNA. Here the sample spans around 130,000 clones, roughly 80% being singletons. The source of this sequence is a woman aged 80 or over with acute or convalescent COVID-19. The chain combines TRBV3-1 (or the pseudogene TRBV3-2) with TRBJ2-5; 9 nucleotides match TRBD2. Sequenced material: peripheral blood. This chain's CDR3 is CASSQLGAGGGLETQYF. CDR3 DNA sequence: TGTGCCAGCAGCCAACTTGGAGCGGGGGGAGGTTTAGAGACCCAGTACTTC.